This TCR beta chain was documented in a study of T cell changes during pregnancy in multiple sclerosis. Some clones are missing from TCRdb's copy, which holds only in-frame ones; the method was immunoSEQ multiplex PCR. The data contain tens of thousands of clones, around 90% of them seen just once; the ten biggest clones take up around 1.3%. The CDR3 covers 13 residues. The V gene's germline CDR1 is MNHEY and CDR2 SVGAGI. V gave up 5 bases and J gave up 7 bases; unmatched junction bases: 5. This sequence was found in a female donor in good health, enrolled as a control in a pregnancy study. The material was peripheral blood, obtained in the second trimester of pregnancy. The gene calls are TRBV6-5 and TRBJ2-7, with 10 positions matching TRBD1. CDR3 residues: CASSGGTGDEQYF. Here the CDR3 DNA reads TGTGCCAGCAGTGGGGGGACAGGGGATGAGCAGTACTTC.